These 16 T cell receptor beta chains originate from one sample sequenced in a study of T cells after yellow fever vaccination. MiXCR, applied by TCRdb to the 5' RACE reads, yields one record per CDR3 protein. The repertoire has nearly 300,000 distinct CDR3 sequences, 8.7% of them found once; the top ten carry about 3%. Sequenced here: CD4+ T cells sorted from PBMCs, sampled 5 days after the yellow fever booster vaccination. The receptors were gathered from a man aged 18 to 30 who received the YFV17D yellow fever vaccine.

The gene calls are TRBV7-9 and TRBJ1-5; a weak D match, TRBD1 (5 bases). The V gene's germline CDR1 is SEHNR and CDR2 FQNEAQ (reference sequence). The CDR3 sequence is 15 residues long. Trimming left V 3 bases short and J 3 bases short, with 12 bases between. The CDR3 reads CASSLTGTVNQPQHF. The DNA of the CDR3 is TGTGCCAGCAGCTTGACCGGGACCGTCAATCAGCCCCAGCATTTT.

V and J are TRBV28 and TRBJ2-2; 8 positions match TRBD1. Germline trimming cut 3 bases from V and 5 bases from J; bases unmatched to any gene: 8. The CDR3 consists of 16 residues. Looked up from germline, CDR1 is MDHEN and CDR2 is SYDVKM. CDR3 in amino acids: CASSFLGQGPTGELFF. In DNA, the CDR3 is TGTGCCAGCAGTTTCCTTGGACAGGGACCGACCGGGGAGCTGTTTTTT. Using reference TRBV28 and TRBJ2-2 for the parts outside the CDR3, the full variable domain is DVKVTQSSRYLVKRTGEKVFLECVQDMDHENMFWYRQDPGLGLRLIYFSYDVKMKEKGDIPEGYSVSREKKERFSLILESASTNQTSMYLCASSFLGQGPTGELFFGEGSRLTVL.

V and J are TRBV4-3 and TRBJ1-6; TRBD1 might be the D (5 bases). Germline CDR1 and CDR2: LGHNA and YSLEER. CDR3 size: 16 residues. Trimming cost V 1 base and J 12 bases, with 19 bases left between them. The CDR3 loop reads CASSQAPFVDGGPLHF. The CDR3 nucleotides read TGCGCCAGCAGCCAAGCTCCGTTTGTGGATGGGGGACCCCTCCACTTT.

This clonotype was counted between two and nine times. The chain combines TRBV18 with TRBJ1-1; D not resolved. The V gene lost 3 bases and the J gene lost 0 bases, with 14 bases spanning the gap. This CDR3 is built from 16 residues. Germline V gene data show CDR1 as KGHSH and CDR2 as LQKENI. As DNA, the CDR3 is TGTGCCAGCTCACCGGCCAGGAGCTCGATGAACACTGAAGCTTTCTTT. This gives the protein CASSPARSSMNTEAFF.

This chain connects TRBV4-1 to TRBJ2-1, with 9 bases fitting TRBD1. Per the germline V gene, CDR1 is MGHRA and CDR2 is YSYEKL. Trimming removed 4 bases from V and 8 bases from J; junction bases left unmatched: 6. CDR3 length: 14 residues. As DNA, the CDR3 is TGCGCCAGCAGCCGCCGACAGGGGGGGGATGAGCAGTTCTTC. Residues: CASSRRQGGDEQFF.

This chain links TRBV5-1 with TRBJ2-2; TRBD1 matches 12 bases. V lost 4 bases, J lost 4 bases, and 11 bases stayed unmatched. The CDR3 is made up of 18 amino acids. The V gene's germline CDR1 is SGHRS and CDR2 YFSETQ. The CDR3 sequence is CASSTTGQGAVGTGELFF. The CDR3 region has the DNA TGCGCCAGCAGCACTACGGGACAGGGGGCTGTCGGCACCGGGGAGCTGTTTTTT. Looking up the rest from reference TRBV5-1 and TRBJ2-2 gives the full variable domain: KAGVTQTPRYLIKTRGQQVTLSCSPISGHRSVSWYQQTPGQGLQFLFEYFSETQRNKGNFPGRFSGRQFSNSRSEMNVSTLELGDSALYLCASSTTGQGAVGTGELFFGEGSRLTVL.

The V and J genes are TRBV10-3 and TRBJ2-7; D perhaps matches TRBD1 (6 bases). The V end was cut by 5 bases, the J end by 6 bases, with 11 bases between. This CDR3 region has 12 residues. Germline V gene sequence: CDR1 ENHRY, CDR2 SYGVKD. CDR3: CAISQTGTEQYV. The CDR3 coding sequence is TGTGCCATCAGTCAGACAGGCACCGAGCAGTACGTC.

The chain combines TRBV29-1 with TRBJ1-2, with D perhaps TRBD1 (5 bases). CDR3 size: 12 residues. The germline CDR1 and CDR2 sequences are SQVTM and ANQGSEA. V was pared by 6 bases and J by 8 bases, with 16 bases between. This CDR3 reads CSVNDRGTGYTF. CDR3 DNA sequence: TGCAGCGTGAACGACAGAGGGACGGGCTACACCTTC.

This chain connects TRBV25-1 to TRBJ1-2; the match to TRBD1 covers 8 bases. The CDR3 is 18 residues long. CDR1 and CDR2 from the germline V gene are MGHDK and SYGVNS. Trimming took 4 bases from V and 2 from J; bases not matched to a gene: 15. CDR3 protein: CASSASQGVRNTNYGYTF. The CDR3 nucleotides read TGTGCCAGCAGTGCTTCACAGGGGGTGAGGAATACCAACTATGGCTACACCTTC.

This clonotype was counted ten times or more. V gene TRBV29-1 combines with J gene TRBJ1-2; 12 bases line up with TRBD1. Trimming removed 6 bases from V and 4 bases from J; junction bases left unmatched: 9. The length of the CDR3 is 15 residues. The germline CDR1 and CDR2 sequences are SQVTM and ANQGSEA. As DNA, the CDR3 is TGCAGCGTCCGGGACAGGGGGCGGCACGGCTATGGCTACACCTTC. It encodes CSVRDRGRHGYGYTF. Using reference TRBV29-1 and TRBJ1-2 for the parts outside the CDR3, the full variable domain is SAVISQKPSRDICQRGTSLTIQCQVDSQVTMMFWYRQQPGQSLTLIATANQGSEATYESGFVIDKFPISRPNLTFSTLTVSNMSPEDSSIYLCSVRDRGRHGYGYTFGSGTRLTVV.

The chain has TRBV7-9 and TRBJ1-2; the match to TRBD1 covers 9 bases. V was clipped by 1 base and J by 7 bases; unmatched bases: 4. Germline loops: CDR1 SEHNR, CDR2 FQNEAQ (reference sequence). The CDR3 is 14 amino acids. As DNA, the CDR3 is TGTGCCAGCAGCTTAGTGCCGACAGGGGGTGGCTACACCTTC. It codes for CASSLVPTGGGYTF.

This chain links TRBV5-1 with TRBJ2-5; 7 bases line up with TRBD1. V lost 0 bases and J lost 3; bases outside the gene matches: 5. The CDR3 runs to 15 residues. The germline V gene encodes CDR1 SGHRS and CDR2 YFSETQ. The CDR3 loop is CASSLVFRGKETQYF. In DNA, the CDR3 is TGCGCCAGCAGCTTGGTATTCAGGGGGAAAGAGACCCAGTACTTC.

V gene TRBV6-2 or TRBV6-3 combines with J gene TRBJ2-7, with no clear D. From germline, CDR1 is MNHEY and CDR2 SVGEGT. The germline V and J ends were trimmed by 2 bases and 3 bases, with 11 bases remaining between them. The CDR3 sequence is 14 residues long. CDR3 sequence reads: CASSYADILYEQYV. Here the CDR3 DNA reads TGTGCCAGCAGTTACGCAGACATCCTCTACGAGCAGTACGTC.

This clonotype was observed many times. The genes are TRBV5-4 and TRBJ2-1; 14 positions agree with TRBD2. Germline V lookup: CDR1 SGHNT, CDR2 YYREEE (reference sequence). V lost 4 bases and J lost 2; bases outside the gene matches: 5. CDR3 size: 17 residues. The CDR3 loop reads CASSRGLAGGTYNEQFF. For the CDR3, the DNA is TGTGCCAGCAGCCGAGGACTAGCGGGGGGAACCTACAATGAGCAGTTCTTC.

This clonotype was seen a few times. V usage is TRBV28 and J usage is TRBJ2-3; 9 bases agree with TRBD2. This CDR3 is built from 17 residues. Germline V gene sequence: CDR1 MDHEN, CDR2 SYDVKM. V trimming: 1 base; J trimming: 5 bases; junction bases outside the gene matches: 10. The CDR3: CASSLSLAEAGGDTQYF. DNA of the CDR3: TGTGCCAGCAGTTTATCCCTCGCCGAAGCGGGGGGAGATACGCAGTATTTT.

This clonotype was seen repeatedly, ten times or more. The genes are TRBV6-6 and TRBJ1-1, with TRBD1 matching over 7 bases. The V segment lost 6 bases and the J segment 1 base; nucleotides outside the gene matches: 5. CDR3 size: 14 residues. The germline V gene has CDR1 MNHNY and CDR2 SVGAGI (reference sequence). The CDR3 reads CASSRQGTNTEAFF. The CDR3, as DNA: TGTGCCAGCAGCCGACAGGGAACGAACACTGAAGCTTTCTTT.